This paragraph reports one T cell receptor (beta chain). Its matching antigen is unknown. CDR3 length equals 14 residues. The J segment lost 4 bases and the V segment lost 8 bases, leaving 7 bases of the junction unmatched. Germline V gives CDR1 LGHNA, CDR2 YSLEER. Every isolated RNA sample was fully reverse transcribed, so sequencing captured expressed TCRB transcripts. Roughly 3.6 million reads on average were seen across naive, central memory and regulatory T cell samples. The table came from immunoSEQ multiplex PCR; TCRdb's copy has only in-frame clones and leaves some out. The sample includes around 300,000 clones, 8% to 13% seen only once; the top ten take just over 0.015%. The data derive from a study of beta chain features in type 1 diabetes. Study results and caveats: Using cDNA template may skew counts toward highly expressing activated cells. A pattern of fewer insertions and more deletions at VDJ junctions was seen in type 1 diabetes patients. It was among patients, rather than healthy donors, that naive, central memory and Treg TCRB repertoires appeared more similar.

The sample was naive CD4+ T cells from blood. This TCR was recovered from a woman aged 25 to 39 in good health. The chain couples TRBV4-3 to TRBJ2-3, with TRBD1 matching over 9 bases. For the CDR3, the DNA is TGCGCCAGCTCTCGGACAGGGGCCCCAGATACGCAGTATTTT. Amino acid sequence: CASSRTGAPDTQYF.